These T cell receptor beta chains were read from a single sample in a study of blood T cell repertoires in COVID-19. Sequencing used immunoSEQ multiplex PCR; TCRdb keeps in-frame clones, though not all of them. The sample has roughly 49,000 clones; about 81% are singletons. The sample was peripheral blood. These receptors came from a man over 45 with active COVID-19. Each CDR3 is given with its conserved first and last residue. D genes are given only for firm matches. Size is omitted from some rows. Given values are once, few, many or a class for expanded clones.

J | length | D | V | size | DNA | CDR3
TRBJ2-5 | 13 | . | TRBV2 | . | TGTGCCAGCAGTGTACACAGCCAAGAGACCCAGTACTTC | CASSVHSQETQYF
TRBJ1-4 | 16 | . | TRBV4-3 | . | TGCGCCAGCAGCCAAGGAGGTATTGCAGTAACTGAAAAACTGTTTTTT | CASSQGGIAVTEKLFF
TRBJ2-1 | 16 | TRBD1 | TRBV6-5 | . | TGTGCCAGCAGTTACTCAGCAGGGGGCCCCTACAATGAGCAGTTCTTC | CASSYSAGGPYNEQFF
TRBJ1-4 | 15 | TRBD1 | TRBV18 | . | TGTGCCAGCTCACCAAAGGGGGCTCAGAATGAAAAACTGTTTTTT | CASSPKGAQNEKLFF
TRBJ1-2 | 15 | . | TRBV27 | . | TGTGCCAGCAGTTACTCGGCAGGTTTTAACTATGGCTACACCTTC | CASSYSAGFNYGYTF
TRBJ2-7 | 13 | . | TRBV29-1 | . | TGCAGCGTTGAAGGGAGGGCCTCATGGGAGCAGTACTTC | CSVEGRASWEQYF
TRBJ2-5 | 14 | TRBD1 | TRBV28 | . | TGTGCCAGCAGTGCCGGGACAGGGGGAGAGACCCAGTACTTC | CASSAGTGGETQYF
TRBJ2-1 | 12 | . | TRBV19 | once | TGTGCCTCCGCGGAGGTCCTGGATGAGCAGTTCTTC | CASAEVLDEQFF
TRBJ2-5 | 14 | TRBD2 | TRBV19 | . | TGTGCCAGTAGGAAGGGGAGGGCCGGAGAGACCCAGTACTTC | CASRKGRAGETQYF
TRBJ2-5 | 15 | . | TRBV7-8 | few | TGTGCCAGCAGCTCAGGGGCGGGTTCGTGGGAGACCCAGTACTTC | CASSSGAGSWETQYF
TRBJ2-4 | 18 | TRBD2 | TRBV3-1/TRBV3-2 | . | TGTGCCAGCAGCCAAGATGTTTTGACTAGCGCGGGAGCAAACATTCAGTACTTC | CASSQDVLTSAGANIQYF
TRBJ2-7 | 14 | . | TRBV7-9 | . | TGTGCCAGCAGTCTCCTTGACAGGTTCCACGAGCAGTACTTC | CASSLLDRFHEQYF
TRBJ1-4 | 15 | . | TRBV5-6 | . | TGTGCCAGCAGCCACCGGATGGCGGCTAATGAAAAACTGTTTTTT | CASSHRMAANEKLFF
TRBJ1-5 | 14 | . | TRBV2 | few | TGTGCCAGCAGTGCGACAGCGACCAATCAGCCCCAGCATTTT | CASSATATNQPQHF
TRBJ2-3 | 14 | TRBD1 | TRBV29-1 | . | TGCAGCGTTGGGACAGGGTCTAGCACAGATACGCAGTATTTT | CSVGTGSSTDTQYF
TRBJ2-3 | 15 | TRBD2 | TRBV6-5 | . | TGTGCCAGCAGTCAAACTAGCGGGGGGGCGTATACGCAGTATTTT | CASSQTSGGAYTQYF